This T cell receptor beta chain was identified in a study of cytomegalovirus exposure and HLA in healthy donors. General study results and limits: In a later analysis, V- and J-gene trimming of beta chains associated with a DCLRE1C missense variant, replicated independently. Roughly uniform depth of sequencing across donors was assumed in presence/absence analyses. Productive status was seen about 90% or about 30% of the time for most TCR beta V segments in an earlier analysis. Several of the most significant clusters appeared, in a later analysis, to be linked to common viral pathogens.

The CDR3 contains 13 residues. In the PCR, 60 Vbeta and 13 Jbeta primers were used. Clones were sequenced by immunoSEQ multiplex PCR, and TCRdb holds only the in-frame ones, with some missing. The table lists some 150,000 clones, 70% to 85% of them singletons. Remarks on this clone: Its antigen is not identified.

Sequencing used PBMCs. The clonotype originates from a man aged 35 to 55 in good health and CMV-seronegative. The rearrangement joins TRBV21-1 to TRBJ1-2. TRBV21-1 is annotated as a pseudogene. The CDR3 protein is CASSKAHLGCYTF. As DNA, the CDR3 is TGTGCCAGCAGCAAAGCACACCTAGGATGCTACACCTTC.